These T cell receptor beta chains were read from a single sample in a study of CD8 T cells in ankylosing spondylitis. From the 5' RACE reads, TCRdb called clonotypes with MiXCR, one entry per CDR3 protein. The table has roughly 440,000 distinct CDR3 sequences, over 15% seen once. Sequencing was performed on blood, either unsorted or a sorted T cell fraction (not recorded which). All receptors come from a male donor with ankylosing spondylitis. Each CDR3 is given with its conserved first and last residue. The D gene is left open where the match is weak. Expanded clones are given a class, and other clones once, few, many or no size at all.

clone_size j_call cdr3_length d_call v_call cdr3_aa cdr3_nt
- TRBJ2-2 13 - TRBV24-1 CATSDPRTGELFF TGTGCCACCAGTGATCCCCGCACCGGGGAGCTGTTTTTT
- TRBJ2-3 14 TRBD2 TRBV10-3 CAISPGLAADTQYF TGTGCCATCAGTCCGGGACTAGCTGCAGATACGCAGTATTTT
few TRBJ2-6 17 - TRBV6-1 CASSDPAGSSGANVLTF TGTGCCAGCAGCGACCCGGCCGGTAGCTCTGGGGCCAACGTCCTGACTTTC
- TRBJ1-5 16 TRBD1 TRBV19 CASSAIQGAGSQPQHF TGTGCCAGTAGTGCGATACAGGGGGCCGGGAGTCAGCCCCAGCATTTT
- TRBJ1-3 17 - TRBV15 CATSRDFYVGPGNTIYF TGTGCCACCAGCAGAGATTTTTACGTGGGCCCTGGAAACACCATATATTTT
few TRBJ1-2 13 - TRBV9 CASRRGANYGYTF TGTGCCAGCAGGAGAGGTGCTAACTATGGCTACACCTTC
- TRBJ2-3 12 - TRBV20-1 CSANRDTNTQYF TGCAGTGCCAACCGGGACACAAATACGCAGTATTTT
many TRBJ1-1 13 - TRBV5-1 CASSQGIGAEAFF TGCGCCAGCAGCCAGGGGATTGGCGCTGAAGCTTTCTTT
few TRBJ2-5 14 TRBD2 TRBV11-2 CASSPWTGGETQYF TGTGCCAGCAGCCCCTGGACGGGAGGGGAGACCCAGTACTTC
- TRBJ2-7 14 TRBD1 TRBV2 CASNYQGDSYEQYF TGTGCCAGCAATTACCAGGGGGACTCCTACGAGCAGTACTTC
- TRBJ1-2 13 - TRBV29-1 CSVERASNYGYTF TGCAGCGTTGAGCGGGCGAGCAACTATGGCTACACCTTC
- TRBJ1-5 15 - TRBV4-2 CASSEAASAEKPQHF TGTGCCAGCAGCGAAGCCGCCTCCGCGGAAAAGCCCCAGCATTTT
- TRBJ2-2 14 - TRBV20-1 CSARVDENTGELFF TGCAGTGCTAGAGTGGACGAGAACACCGGGGAGCTGTTTTTT
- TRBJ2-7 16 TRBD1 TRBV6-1 CASSPGWGQGDYEQYF TGTGCCAGCAGTCCCGGTTGGGGACAGGGAGACTACGAGCAGTACTTC
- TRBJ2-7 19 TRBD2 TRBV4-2 CASSPKLPLAGEGTYEQYF TGTGCCAGCAGCCCCAAGTTGCCGCTAGCGGGAGAAGGAACCTACGAGCAGTACTTC
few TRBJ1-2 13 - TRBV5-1 CASSRSGSDGYTF TGCGCCAGCAGCCGAAGCGGATCGGATGGCTACACCTTC
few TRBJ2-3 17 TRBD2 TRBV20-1 CSARGGSGGTSTDTQYF TGCAGTGCTAGAGGCGGTAGCGGGGGGACTAGCACAGATACGCAGTATTTT
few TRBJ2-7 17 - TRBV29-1 CSVEEGAGTFNRYEQYF TGCAGCGTTGAAGAGGGGGCAGGGACTTTCAATCGCTACGAGCAGTACTTC
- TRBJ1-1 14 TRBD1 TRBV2 CASTDRTGDTEAFF TGTGCCAGCACTGACAGGACAGGGGACACTGAAGCTTTCTTT
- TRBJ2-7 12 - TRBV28 CASSSVPYEQYF TGTGCCAGCAGTTCCGTCCCCTACGAGCAGTACTTC
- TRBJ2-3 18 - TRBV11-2 CASSPGAGVPGRTDTQYF TGTGCCAGCAGCCCAGGGGCGGGAGTTCCTGGTCGCACAGATACGCAGTATTTT
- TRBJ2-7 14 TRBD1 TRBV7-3 CASSKDRGAYEQYF TGTGCCAGCAGCAAGGACAGGGGGGCCTACGAGCAGTACTTC
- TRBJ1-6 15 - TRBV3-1 CASSQGGGRDSPLHF TGTGCCAGCAGCCAAGGTGGGGGTCGAGATTCACCCCTCCACTTT
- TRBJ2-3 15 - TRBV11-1 CASSWTHASTDTQYF TGTGCCAGCAGCTGGACTCATGCTAGCACAGATACGCAGTATTTT
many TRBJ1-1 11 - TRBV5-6 CASSDYTEAFF TGTGCCAGCAGTGATTACACTGAAGCTTTCTTT
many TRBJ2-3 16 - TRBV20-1 CSARNTGEGAGDTQYF TGCAGTGCTAGAAACACAGGGGAGGGGGCAGGAGATACGCAGTATTTT
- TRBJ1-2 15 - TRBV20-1 CSARTGLLSHYGYTF TGCAGTGCCAGGACGGGCCTATTAAGTCACTATGGCTACACCTTC
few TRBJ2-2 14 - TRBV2 CASRADSNTGELFF TGTGCCAGCAGGGCCGATAGCAACACCGGGGAGCTGTTTTTT
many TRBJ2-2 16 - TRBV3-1 CASSRLGSANTGELFF TGTGCCAGCAGCCGACTAGGGTCCGCGAACACCGGGGAGCTGTTTTTT